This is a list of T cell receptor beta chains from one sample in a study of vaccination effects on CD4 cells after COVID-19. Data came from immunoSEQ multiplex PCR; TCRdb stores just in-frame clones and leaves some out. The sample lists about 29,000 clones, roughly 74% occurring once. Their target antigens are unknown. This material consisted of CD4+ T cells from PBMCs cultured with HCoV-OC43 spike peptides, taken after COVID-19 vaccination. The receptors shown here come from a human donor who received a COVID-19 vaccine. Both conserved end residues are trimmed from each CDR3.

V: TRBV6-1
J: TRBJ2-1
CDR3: ASSELGDRSYNEQF

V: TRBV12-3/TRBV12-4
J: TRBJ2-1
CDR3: ASSSFNEQF

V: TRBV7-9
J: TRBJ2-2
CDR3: ASSPGGPGELF

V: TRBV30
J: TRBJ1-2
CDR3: AWSYAGAYGYT

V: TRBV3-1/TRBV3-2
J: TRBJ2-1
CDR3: ASRHTSGSVNEQF

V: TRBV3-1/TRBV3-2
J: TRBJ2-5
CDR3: ASSQDTSGGPLETQY

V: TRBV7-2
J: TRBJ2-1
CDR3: ASSLAGVNNEQF

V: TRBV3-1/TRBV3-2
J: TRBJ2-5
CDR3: ASSQVSGVQETQY

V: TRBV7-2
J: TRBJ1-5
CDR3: ASSLEYSNQPQH

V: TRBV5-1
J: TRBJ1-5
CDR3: ASSLGGTDSPQH

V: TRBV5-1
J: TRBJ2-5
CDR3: ASSLGDRAETQY

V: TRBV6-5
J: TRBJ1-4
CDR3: ASRYRGSDEKLF

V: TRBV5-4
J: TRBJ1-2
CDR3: ASSPTVPKGYGYT

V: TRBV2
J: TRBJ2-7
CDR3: ASRKRTGIDYEQY

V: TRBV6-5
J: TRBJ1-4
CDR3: ASRVNDLEKLF

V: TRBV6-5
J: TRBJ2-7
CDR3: ASKITSRFYYEQY

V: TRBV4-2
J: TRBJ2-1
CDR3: ASGLAGGGYNEQF

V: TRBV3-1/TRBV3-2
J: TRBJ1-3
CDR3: ASSHTASSGNTIY

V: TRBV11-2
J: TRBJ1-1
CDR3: ASSLRQGISTEAF

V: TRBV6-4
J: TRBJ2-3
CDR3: ASSDQGTNTDTQY

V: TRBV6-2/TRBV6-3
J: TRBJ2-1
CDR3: ASSYSPPGGVYNEQF

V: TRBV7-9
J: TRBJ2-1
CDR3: ASSIRAAAIL

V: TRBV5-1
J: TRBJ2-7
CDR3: ASSFRGMGDEQY

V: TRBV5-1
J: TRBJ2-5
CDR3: ASSLGGQETQY

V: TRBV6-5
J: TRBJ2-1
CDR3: ASSYSSTVYNEQF

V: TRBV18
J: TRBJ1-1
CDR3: ASSEGQGGTEAF

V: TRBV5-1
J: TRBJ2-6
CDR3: ASSSGQGTSGANVLT

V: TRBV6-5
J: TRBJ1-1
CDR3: ASSRGTEAF

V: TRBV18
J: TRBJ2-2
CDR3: ASSPQRQGGTGELF

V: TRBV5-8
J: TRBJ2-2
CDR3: ASSPGQNTGELF

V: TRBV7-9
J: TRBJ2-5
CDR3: ASSLGSRATQY

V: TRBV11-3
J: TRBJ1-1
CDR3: ASSSTTGGFVTEAF

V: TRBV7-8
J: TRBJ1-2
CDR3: ASSPRQPGLNYGYT

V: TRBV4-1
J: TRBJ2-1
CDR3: ASSFASGGASYNEQF

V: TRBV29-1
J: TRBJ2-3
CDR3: SVVLGADTQY

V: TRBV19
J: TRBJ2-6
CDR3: ASIGYSGANVLT

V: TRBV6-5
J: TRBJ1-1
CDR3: ASSYRRAGAEAF

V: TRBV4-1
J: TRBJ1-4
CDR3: ASSQDGQKLF

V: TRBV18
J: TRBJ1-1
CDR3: ASSAETEAF

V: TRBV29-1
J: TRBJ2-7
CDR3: SGGTRLYEQY

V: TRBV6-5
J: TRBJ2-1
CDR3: ASTEENEQF

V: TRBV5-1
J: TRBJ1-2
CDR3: ASSPRTGTYGYT

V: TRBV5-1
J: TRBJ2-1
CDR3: ASSFVGRSGGIYNEQF

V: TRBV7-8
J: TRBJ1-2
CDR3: ASSPQGQLNYGYT